Each of the 2 T cell receptor beta chains below was sequenced from the same sample in a study of CD8+ T cells in alopecia areata. The treatment denotes: oral pan-JAK inhibitor, 5-10 mg twice daily. RNA was extracted and reverse transcribed into cDNA as the sequencing template. Generated by immunoSEQ multiplex PCR, the TCRdb table keeps only in-frame clones and is missing some. The data hold around 97,000 clones, with 80% to 90% observed a single time. The sample was CD8+ T cells sorted from blood, taken around week 34, from a patient treated with tofacitinib. The receptors here all came from a human donor with alopecia areata.

The gene calls are TRBV6-1 and TRBJ2-7; 8 bases map to TRBD1. Germline V gene lookup returns CDR1 MNHNS and CDR2 SASEGT. Trimming removed 8 bases from V and 2 bases from J; junction bases left unmatched: 5. The CDR3 totals 13 residues. This CDR3 is CASLGQATYEQYF. The CDR3 bases are TGTGCCAGCCTGGGACAGGCAACCTACGAGCAGTACTTC.

The chain is built from TRBV7-9 and TRBJ2-7, with a tentative D call TRBD1 (6 bases). The V gene lost 4 bases and the J gene lost 3 bases, with 13 bases spanning the gap. The CDR3 covers 14 residues. CDR1 and CDR2 (germline): SEHNR, FQNEAQ (reference sequence). CDR3 sequence (DNA): TGTGCCAGCAGCTCTAGCAGGGACAACTACGAGCAGTACTTC. It yields the protein CASSSSRDNYEQYF. Together with reference TRBV7-9 and TRBJ2-7, the CDR3 gives the full variable domain: DTGVSQNPRHKITKRGQNVTFRCDPISEHNRLYWYRQTLGQGPEFLTYFQNEAQLEKSRLLSDRFSAERPKGSFSTLEIQRTEQGDSAMYLCASSSSRDNYEQYFGPGTRLTVT.